These 10 T cell receptor beta chains were all obtained from the same sample, sequenced in a study of blood T cell repertoires in COVID-19. Assay: immunoSEQ multiplex PCR; the TCRdb copy retains only in-frame clones and omits some. This sample carries around 300,000 clones, around 86% of them seen once, and the ten largest clones take roughly 2.6%. Sequencing used PBMCs or T cells enriched from blood (not recorded which). The receptors here all came from a woman aged 18-29 years who had recovered from COVID-19.

This chain links TRBV10-2 with TRBJ2-3; 9 positions match TRBD1. The V gene's germline CDR1 is WSHSY and CDR2 SAAADI. The CDR3 is 15 residues long. J was trimmed by 12 bases and V by 2 bases; bases with no gene match: 12. The CDR3 loop is CASSEPGQGLSGQYF. CDR3 DNA sequence: TGCGCCAGCAGTGAGCCGGGACAGGGTCTCAGTGGCCAGTATTTT.

The CDR3 sequence: CASSYSRSNYGYTF. The CDR3 DNA reads as TGTGCCAGCAGTTACTCGAGATCTAACTATGGCTACACCTTC. The chain has TRBV6-2 or TRBV6-3 and TRBJ1-2; D is unresolved. Per the germline V gene, CDR1 is MNHEY and CDR2 is SVGEGT. This CDR3 is 14 amino acids long. The ends were cut back, 0 bases at V and 0 bases at J, with 5 bases in the middle.

A single count supports this clone. This chain links TRBV11-3 with TRBJ2-5, with a weak D call TRBD2 (7 bases). CDR1 and CDR2 from the germline V gene are SGHNT and YENEEA. V lost 7 bases to trimming and J lost 5 bases, with 17 bases between them. The CDR3 covers 14 residues. CDR3 amino acids: CASKPRGARETQYF. The DNA of the CDR3 is TGTGCCAGCAAGCCACGGGGGGCAAGGGAGACCCAGTACTTC.

This sequence joins TRBV19 and TRBJ2-7; 10 bases are shared with TRBD2. This CDR3 region has 17 residues. With V trimmed by 4 bases and J by 3 bases, 12 bases remained unmatched. Looked up from germline, CDR1 is LNHDA and CDR2 is SQIVND (reference sequence). The CDR3 is CASSRPPSSGRVYEQYF. CDR3 bases: TGTGCCAGTAGTAGGCCACCTTCTAGCGGGAGAGTCTACGAGCAGTACTTC.

This chain joins TRBV4-3 and TRBJ2-1, with D perhaps matching TRBD1 (6 bases). Trimming stripped 3 bases from V and 8 bases from J, with 14 bases between. The V gene's germline CDR1 is LGHNA and CDR2 YSLEER. The CDR3 consists of 14 residues. The DNA of the CDR3 is TGCGCCAGCAGCCACGGCCAGGGGCTTTATGAGCAGTTCTTC. Amino acid sequence: CASSHGQGLYEQFF.

V and J are TRBV19 and TRBJ2-5, with 9 bases identical to TRBD1. In germline, CDR1 is LNHDA, CDR2 SQIVND (reference sequence). The V gene end was trimmed by 3 bases and the J gene end by 5 bases; junction bases not matched to a gene: 16. CDR3 length equals 18 residues. CDR3 protein: CASSMGRVNRGRDETQYF. The CDR3, as DNA: TGTGCCAGTAGTATGGGACGAGTGAACAGGGGGCGCGATGAGACCCAGTACTTC.

The chain employs TRBV4-2 and TRBJ2-1, with TRBD2 identical over 8 bases. Germline values: CDR1 LGHNA, CDR2 YNFKEQ. Unmatched junction bases numbered 6, after V lost 8 bases and J lost 6 bases. The CDR3 length is 13 residues. The CDR3 region has the DNA TGTGCCAGCTATAGCGGGACTACCAATGAGCAGTTCTTC. Its protein is CASYSGTTNEQFF.

This chain joins TRBV3-1 (or the pseudogene TRBV3-2) and TRBJ2-1; D may be TRBD1 (6 bases). The CDR3 is made up of 15 amino acids. The germline V gene encodes CDR1 LGHDT and CDR2 YNNKEL (reference sequence). Trimming took 4 bases from V and 10 from J, leaving 20 bases between them. The DNA for the CDR3 is TGTGCCAGCAGCCCCTCGGGCAGGGGTTATCGGGAGCAGTTCTTC. Translating gives CASSPSGRGYREQFF.

The chain links TRBV2 to TRBJ2-1, with TRBD2 matching over 11 bases. The V and J ends lost 4 bases and 6 bases, in that order; junction bases with no gene match: 5. The CDR3 consists of 15 residues. In germline, CDR1 is SNHLY, CDR2 FYNNEI. In DNA form, the CDR3 reads TGTGCCAGCAGTGTGACTAGCGGGACGGTCAATGAGCAGTTCTTC. Translating it yields CASSVTSGTVNEQFF. Full variable domain (outside the CDR3, taken from reference TRBV2 and TRBJ2-1): EPEVTQTPSHQVTQMGQEVILRCVPISNHLYFYWYRQILGQKVEFLVSFYNNEISEKSEIFDDQFSVERPDGSNFTLKIRSTKLEDSAMYFCASSVTSGTVNEQFFGPGTRLTVL.

V is TRBV7-5 and J is TRBJ1-2; TRBD1 is taken as the D call from the table, unchecked against the DNA. TRBV7-5 is marked as a pseudogene. This CDR3 comprises 15 residues. The CDR3 DNA reads as TGTGTCAGAAGCCACTTAGGGGCAGGCGACTATGGCTACACCTTC. Its protein is CVRSHLGAGDYGYTF.